The next 13 T cell receptor beta chains were all read from a single sample in a study of blood T cell repertoires in COVID-19. The repertoire was sequenced with immunoSEQ multiplex PCR; TCRdb's copy has only in-frame clones and lacks some. The data hold around 160,000 clones, with approximately 86% observed a single time. The sample comprised peripheral blood. These receptors all stem from a woman in her 40s with active or convalescent COVID-19.

This clone occurred once. The chain is built from TRBV4-3 and TRBJ2-1, with 10 bases that match TRBD2. Germline CDR1 and CDR2: LGHNA and YSLEER. The CDR3 consists of 14 residues. The V gene end was trimmed by 4 bases and the J gene end by 6 bases; junction bases not matched to a gene: 3. The CDR3 bases are TGCGCCAGCAGCCCGGGACTAGCGATCAATGAGCAGTTCTTC. It yields the protein CASSPGLAINEQFF.

The chain combines TRBV13 with TRBJ1-6; D is ambiguous. The germline V gene encodes CDR1 PRHDT and CDR2 FYEKMQ (reference sequence). The CDR3 covers 17 residues. The germline V and J ends were trimmed by 2 bases and 0 bases, with 11 bases remaining between them. Here the CDR3 DNA reads TGTGCCAGCAGCTTATTCGCTGGGAGCTCCTATAATTCACCCCTCCACTTT. It is translated as CASSLFAGSSYNSPLHF.

The chain couples TRBV7-2 to TRBJ1-2; 7 bases are shared with TRBD1. The CDR3 covers 16 residues. V was pared by 0 bases and J by 5 bases, with 9 bases of the junction left unmatched. Germline V CDR1 and CDR2: SGHTA, FQGNSA. The DNA of the CDR3 is TGTGCCAGCAGCTTAGCGCCGTCGGGACAGAGGTATGGCTACACCTTC. It codes for CASSLAPSGQRYGYTF.

CDR3 DNA sequence: TGCGCCAGCAGCTCACAGGGAGCTTTTGGAAACACCATATATTTT. Residues: CASSSQGAFGNTIYF. The chain has TRBV5-1 and TRBJ1-3; D is perhaps TRBD1 (6 bases). CDR3 size: 15 residues. V gave up 3 bases and J gave up 3 bases, with 13 bases separating them. CDR1 and CDR2 (germline): SGHRS, YFSETQ.

This chain joins TRBV5-6 and TRBJ1-5, with D perhaps matching TRBD1 (5 bases). Germline V gives CDR1 SGHDT, CDR2 YYEEEE. This CDR3 is 17 amino acids long. V was shortened by 1 base and J by 1 base, with 15 bases between the two germline ends. CDR3 sequence (DNA): TGTGCCAGCAGCTTGTACGGGGGAGGAGAGAGCAATCAGCCCCAGCATTTT. Translating it yields CASSLYGGGESNQPQHF.

This clone has only one observation. The J gene is TRBJ2-5, the V gene TRBV5-6; 10 bases are shared with TRBD2. Germline CDR1 SGHDT, CDR2 YYEEEE. V gave up 1 base and J gave up 5 bases; unmatched junction bases: 8. The CDR3 is 16 residues long. The CDR3: CASSLRSSGSLETQYF. The CDR3 region has the DNA TGTGCCAGCAGCTTGCGGTCTAGCGGGAGTTTGGAGACCCAGTACTTC.

The chain is built from TRBV4-3 and TRBJ2-1, with TRBD2 identical over 10 bases. The ends lost 0 bases at V and 9 bases at J; junction bases unmatched: 8. Germline V gene data show CDR1 as LGHNA and CDR2 as YSLEER. The CDR3 has 16 residues. CDR3 sequence: CASSQDLTSGKGEQFF. The CDR3 DNA sequence: TGCGCCAGCAGCCAAGATTTAACTAGCGGGAAGGGTGAGCAGTTCTTC.

V and J are TRBV7-9 and TRBJ1-5; 11 bases are shared with TRBD1. Germline loops: CDR1 SEHNR, CDR2 FQNEAQ (reference sequence). This CDR3 is 15 amino acids long. V lost 5 bases and J lost 5; bases outside the gene matches: 5. Here the CDR3 reads CASSRQGQGDQPQHF. The CDR3 DNA reads TGTGCCAGCAGCCGGCAGGGACAGGGGGATCAGCCCCAGCATTTT.

The CDR3 spells CASSDLDSSGNTIYF. The CDR3 DNA is TGTGCCAGCAGTGACTTAGACAGCTCTGGAAACACCATATATTTT. The rearrangement links TRBV6-4 to TRBJ1-3; possible D gene TRBD1, 5 bases. Trimming took off 1 base at V and 0 bases at J, with 7 bases between the two ends. The germline CDR1 and CDR2 sequences are MRHNA and SNTAGT. The CDR3 length is 15 residues.

The rearrangement uses TRBV11-2 and TRBJ1-2; unclear D gene. Per germline, CDR1 SGHAT and CDR2 FQNNGV. V was clipped by 2 bases and J by 6 bases, with 13 bases between them. The CDR3 covers 14 residues. CDR3 amino acids: CASSLWSLTNGYTF. As DNA, the CDR3 is TGTGCCAGCAGCTTATGGAGTCTAACTAATGGCTACACCTTC.

This clone appeared once. The chain recombines TRBV27 with TRBJ2-7; weak D call: TRBD1 (5 bases). Trimming pared 4 bases from V and 0 bases from J, leaving 13 bases between. This CDR3 is built from 15 residues. Germline CDR1 and CDR2: MNHEY and SMNVEV (reference sequence). The CDR3 DNA sequence: TGTGCCAGCAGTTCCAGACAGTCCCCCTCCTACGAGCAGTACTTC. It codes for CASSSRQSPSYEQYF.

The chain is built from TRBV6-5 and TRBJ2-3; TRBD2 agrees at 10 bases. The V gene end was trimmed by 7 bases and the J gene end by 1 base; junction bases not matched to a gene: 5. In germline, CDR1 is MNHEY, CDR2 SVGAGI. This CDR3 comprises 15 residues. The CDR3: CASTKGTSGTDTQYF. CDR3 DNA sequence: TGTGCCAGCACCAAGGGGACTAGCGGCACAGATACGCAGTATTTT.

The V and J genes are TRBV7-9 and TRBJ1-1; a weak D match, TRBD1 (5 bases). This CDR3 is 13 amino acids long. Germline V CDR1 and CDR2: SEHNR, FQNEAQ (reference sequence). The ends were cut back, 1 base at V and 7 bases at J, with 10 bases in the middle. The CDR3 here is CASSLGQPLEAFF. CDR3 in DNA: TGTGCCAGCAGCTTAGGACAGCCCCTTGAAGCTTTCTTT.